Listed here is a single T cell receptor beta chain. Its antigen is unknown. This sample is part of a study of T cell responses to AZD1222 COVID-19 vaccine. Notes on the study in general: Donors skewed white British and female; clonal diversity was possibly underestimated. Once two AZD1222 doses were given, Spike-specific TCR breadth and depth went up. Spike-spanning, vaccine-associated CD4 TCRs were dominant at 160-218 and 743-854. Repertoires in all cases were sampled only once the peak T cell response had passed.

The germline V gene encodes CDR1 MDHEN and CDR2 SYDVKM. This CDR3 region has 15 residues. The assay was immunoSEQ multiplex PCR, and TCRdb's table has in-frame clones only and misses some. The sample yields 100,000 to 150,000 clones, about nine tenths seen once. The clonotype comes from an adult in good health. The chain carries TRBV28 and TRBJ1-1; 9 nucleotides align to TRBD1. Sequences were derived from peripheral blood, sampled on day 0 of AZD1222 vaccination. The CDR3 DNA follows: TGTGTGTGTGGGGTCCTTGGACAGGGGAGGACTGAAGCTTTCTTT. It encodes CVCGVLGQGRTEAFF.